This T cell receptor beta chain was sequenced in a study of T cells in Graves' hyperthyroidism and ophthalmopathy. Study-wide results and limits: The model's output predicted ophthalmopathy at a median of around 7 months prior to onset.

Amplification of TCR beta CDR3 regions used RNA as the template. First-round RT-PCR with HTBI primers amplified the TCR CDR3 region. Each CDR3 protein gets one entry after TCRdb re-called the multiplex PCR reads with MiXCR. This table holds about 380,000 distinct CDR3 sequences, approximately 17% found once. Ophthalmopathy in the patients scored at least 3 on Clinical Activity Score and at least 4 on NOSPECS grade, lasting under 3 months. Diagnosis rested on symptoms, serum thyroxine and TRAb, thyroid ultrasound, and orbital computed tomography. PBMCs came from around 10 ml fresh peripheral blood. This clonotype turned up a few times. Antigen specificity is unknown. V was clipped by 0 bases and J by 1 base; unmatched bases: 4. This CDR3 has 16 residues. Germline lookup yields CDR1 MNHEY and CDR2 SMNVEV (reference sequence).

The receptor's source is a man aged 18 to 30 with Graves' ophthalmopathy. Input material: blood. The genes are TRBV27 and TRBJ2-7, with 9 bases fitting TRBD2. CDR3 DNA sequence: TGTGCCAGCAGTTTATCGAGGCTAGCGGGGTCCTACGAGCAGTACTTC. It codes for CASSLSRLAGSYEQYF.